This T cell receptor (beta chain) comes out of a study of tumor-infiltrating lymphocytes in localized non-small cell lung cancer. Study-wide background: Several tumor histologies, both smoking statuses, and some post-neoadjuvant chemotherapy samples were included. Tumor tissue and non-adjacent uninvolved lung came from each patient. Study-wide results and limits: Each assay used a separate piece of the same tissue.

Sequencing used immunoSEQ multiplex PCR; TCRdb keeps in-frame clones, though not all of them. The data contain about 24,000 clones, roughly three fifths of them seen just once; the ten biggest clones take up under 7%. CDR3 length: 13 residues. Per germline, CDR1 SGHTA and CDR2 FQGNSA. Trimming removed 2 bases at V and 7 bases at J, with 11 bases between. As for this clone: The antigen is undetermined.

The J gene is TRBJ1-2, the V gene TRBV7-2, with unresolved D. The sequence came from a human donor with non-small cell lung cancer. The sample taken for sequencing was lung tumor tissue. The CDR3 protein is CASSLRRGGGYTF. CDR3 in DNA: TGTGCCAGCAGCTTAAGGAGAGGTGGTGGCTACACCTTC.